The T cell receptor beta chain under discussion was sequenced for a study of control samples from healthy donors and cancer patients. The table came from immunoSEQ multiplex PCR; TCRdb's copy has only in-frame clones and leaves some out. This sample has around 49,000 clones, with approximately 89% found just once. The J segment lost 0 bases and the V segment lost 5 bases, leaving 6 bases of the junction unmatched. The CDR3 consists of 16 residues. Looked up from germline, CDR1 is SEHNR and CDR2 is FQNEAQ (reference sequence). The V and J genes are TRBV7-9 and TRBJ2-1; 8 nucleotides line up with TRBD2. The receptor was derived from a man aged 35 to 55 with colorectal cancer. The sample was PBMCs. The CDR3 loop is CASSPSGTSSYNEQFF. In nucleotides, the CDR3 is TGTGCCAGCAGCCCCTCCGGGACTAGCTCCTACAATGAGCAGTTCTTC.